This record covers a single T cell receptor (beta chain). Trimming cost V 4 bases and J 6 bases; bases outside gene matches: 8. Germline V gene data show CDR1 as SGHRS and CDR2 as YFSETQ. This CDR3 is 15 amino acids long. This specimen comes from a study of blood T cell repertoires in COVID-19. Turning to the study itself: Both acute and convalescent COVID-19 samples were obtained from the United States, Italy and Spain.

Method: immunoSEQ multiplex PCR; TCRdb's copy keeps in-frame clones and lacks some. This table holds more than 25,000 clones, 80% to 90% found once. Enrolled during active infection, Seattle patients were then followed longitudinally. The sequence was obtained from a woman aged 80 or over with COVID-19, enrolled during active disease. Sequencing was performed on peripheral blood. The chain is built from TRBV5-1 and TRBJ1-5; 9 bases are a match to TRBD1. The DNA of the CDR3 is TGCGCCAGCAGCGTATCGGGACAGGGTGGTCAGCCCCAGCATTTT. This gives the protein CASSVSGQGGQPQHF.